This entry lists 30 T cell receptor beta chains sequenced from one sample in a study of blood T cell repertoires in COVID-19. Profiling relied on immunoSEQ multiplex PCR, and the TCRdb table lists in-frame clones only, not all of them. The data hold some 49,000 clones, with 90% observed a single time. Sequencing was done on a sample of peripheral blood. Receptor source: a man in his 70s with active COVID-19.

V and J are TRBV3-1 (or the pseudogene TRBV3-2) and TRBJ1-5, with unresolved D. The CDR3 totals 12 residues. CDR1 is LGHDT, CDR2 YNNKEL, per germline (reference sequence). The V gene lost 1 base and the J gene lost 6 bases, with 4 bases spanning the gap. Here the CDR3 reads CASSQAGQPQHF. The CDR3 coding sequence is TGTGCCAGCAGCCAAGCAGGTCAGCCCCAGCATTTT.

The genes are TRBV7-3 and TRBJ2-7, with 8 bases that match TRBD2. V lost 1 base and J lost 2; bases outside the gene matches: 13. The CDR3 runs 18 residues. Germline CDR1 reads SGHTA; CDR2 reads FQGTGA. The CDR3 loop reads CASSLKASGWEGAYEQYF. In nucleotides, the CDR3 is TGTGCCAGCAGCTTAAAGGCTAGCGGGTGGGAAGGGGCCTACGAGCAGTACTTC.

V gene TRBV11-1 combines with J gene TRBJ1-1; 7 nucleotides match TRBD1. Trimming at V came to 6 bases and at J to 4 bases, leaving 5 bases not matched to a gene. Germline CDR1 and CDR2: SGHAT and FQDESV (reference sequence). The CDR3 spans 13 residues. CDR3 in amino acids: CASRQGWVTEAFF. DNA of the CDR3: TGTGCCAGCAGACAGGGGTGGGTCACTGAAGCTTTCTTT.

This chain uses TRBV11-2 with TRBJ1-6; D may be TRBD1 (5 bases). Trimming removed 5 bases from V and 7 bases from J, with 15 bases in between. Germline CDR1 reads SGHAT; CDR2 reads FQNNGV. The CDR3 is 15 residues long. The CDR3 is CASSRSGGVNSPLHF. The CDR3 bases are TGTGCCAGCAGCCGTTCGGGAGGGGTGAATTCACCCCTCCACTTT.

V usage is TRBV6-2 or TRBV6-3 and J usage is TRBJ2-1; 9 nucleotides line up with TRBD1. The trim removed 6 bases at V and 4 bases at J, leaving 10 bases unmatched. The CDR3 has 16 amino acids. Germline V gene sequence: CDR1 MNHEY, CDR2 SVGEGT. CDR3 sequence reads: CASSSGNRGLYNEQFF. The DNA for the CDR3 is TGTGCCAGCAGCTCCGGTAACAGGGGGCTATACAATGAGCAGTTCTTC.

The chain joins TRBV30 to TRBJ2-3; 8 bases match TRBD2. CDR3 length equals 14 residues. CDR1 and CDR2 from the germline V gene are GTSNPN and SVGIG (reference sequence). J was trimmed by 1 base and V by 0 bases; bases with no gene match: 0. DNA of the CDR3: TGTGCCTGGAGTGTAGCGGGGGGCACAGATACGCAGTATTTT. Translating gives CAWSVAGGTDTQYF.

About this clone: Mismatch with germline at one junction end may stem from a read error. The rearrangement joins TRBV7-2 to TRBJ2-6; 8 bases line up with TRBD2. The CDR3 runs 13 residues. Germline values: CDR1 SGHTA, CDR2 FQGNSA. The CDR3: CASSSTSASVLTF. CDR3 in DNA: TGTGCCAGCAGCTCGACTAGCGCCAGCGTCCTGACTTTC. Combining the CDR3 with reference TRBV7-2 and TRBJ2-6 gives the whole variable domain GAGVSQSPSNKVTEKGKDVELRCDPISGHTALYWYRQSLGQGLEFLIYFQGNSAPDKSGLPSDRFSAERTGGSVSTLTIQRTQQEDSAVYLCASSSTSASVLTFGAGSRLTVL.

This chain links TRBV6-2 or TRBV6-3 with TRBJ2-1; 9 nucleotides line up with TRBD2. Germline loops: CDR1 MNHEY, CDR2 SVGEGT. The J segment lost 3 bases and the V segment lost 0 bases, leaving 6 bases of the junction unmatched. This CDR3 region has 17 residues. CDR3 loop: CASSYSPPSGIYNEQFF. In DNA, the CDR3 is TGTGCCAGCAGTTACTCCCCACCTAGCGGGATCTACAATGAGCAGTTCTTC.

The chain uses TRBV7-2 and TRBJ2-1; 11 bases are a match to TRBD2. The CDR3 has 17 amino acids. CDR1 SGHTA and CDR2 FQGNSA come from the germline V gene. V trimming: 1 base; J trimming: 6 bases; junction bases outside the gene matches: 8. The CDR3 loop is CASSLVAGTSGINEQFF. CDR3 bases: TGTGCCAGCAGCTTAGTGGCTGGGACTAGCGGCATCAATGAGCAGTTCTTC.

The rearrangement links TRBV3-1 (or the pseudogene TRBV3-2) to TRBJ1-3; D remains ambiguous. The germline gives CDR1 LGHDT, CDR2 YNNKEL (reference sequence). Trimming shortened V by 0 bases and J by 4 bases, and 10 bases separated the two germline ends. The CDR3 covers 15 residues. The CDR3: CASSQDEAAGNTIYF. CDR3 sequence (DNA): TGTGCCAGCAGCCAAGACGAGGCAGCAGGAAACACCATATATTTT.

This clone has just one count. V usage is TRBV7-2 and J usage is TRBJ2-1; TRBD2 matches at 9 bases. The germline gives CDR1 SGHTA, CDR2 FQGNSA. This CDR3 region has 18 residues. Trimming took 4 bases from V and 2 from J; bases not matched to a gene: 12. CDR3 residues: CASSSMGGRAFTYNEQFF. CDR3 nucleotide sequence: TGTGCCAGCAGCTCAATGGGCGGGAGGGCCTTCACCTACAATGAGCAGTTCTTC.

The genes are TRBV28 and TRBJ2-5, with a possible D match to TRBD1 (5 bases). Per germline, CDR1 MDHEN and CDR2 SYDVKM. The CDR3 is 12 residues long. V was clipped by 6 bases and J by 6 bases, with 11 bases between them. The CDR3 protein is CASRPGIQTQYF. The CDR3 nucleotides are TGTGCCAGCAGACCAGGGATCCAGACCCAGTACTTC.

The chain joins TRBV7-6 to TRBJ1-1; no firm D call. V dropped 1 base and J dropped 4 bases, with 16 bases sitting between them. Germline-derived CDR1 and CDR2 are SGHVS and FNYEAQ. The CDR3 has 16 amino acids. CDR3 coding DNA: TGTGCCAGCAGCTTAGGCTTCAGGAGGGCTGGCACTGAAGCTTTCTTT. It specifies CASSLGFRRAGTEAFF.

This rearrangement joins TRBV5-1 to TRBJ2-1; possible D gene TRBD2, 5 bases. The germline V and J ends were trimmed by 3 bases and 1 base, with 17 bases remaining between them. Per germline, CDR1 SGHRS and CDR2 YFSETQ. The CDR3 is 17 amino acids. The CDR3 reads CASSSSPPGSSYNEQFF. CDR3 bases: TGCGCCAGCAGCTCCTCCCCCCCGGGGTCATCCTACAATGAGCAGTTCTTC.

This sequence joins TRBV6-2 or TRBV6-3 and TRBJ2-5, with 9 bases matching TRBD2. Trimming took 7 bases from V and 3 from J; bases not matched to a gene: 12. Germline V lookup: CDR1 MNHEY, CDR2 SVGEGT. There are 16 residues in the CDR3. In nucleotides, the CDR3 is TGTGCCAGCAACCCAGGCGGGGCTAGCGGGGAAGAGACCCAGTACTTC. Translation gives CASNPGGASGEETQYF.

The rearrangement links TRBV29-1 to TRBJ1-4; perhaps TRBD1 as D (6 bases). Looked up from germline, CDR1 is SQVTM and CDR2 is ANQGSEA. The CDR3 consists of 13 residues. V was cut by 4 bases and J by 3 bases, with 9 bases left in between. The DNA for the CDR3 is TGCAGCGTTGGGGGGCTGTCTAATGAAAAACTGTTTTTT. As protein: CSVGGLSNEKLFF. The variable domain in full, with the rest retrieved from reference TRBV29-1 and TRBJ1-4, is SAVISQKPSRDICQRGTSLTIQCQVDSQVTMMFWYRQQPGQSLTLIATANQGSEATYESGFVIDKFPISRPNLTFSTLTVSNMSPEDSSIYLCSVGGLSNEKLFFGSGTQLSVL.

J is TRBJ2-4 and V is TRBV6-6; the match to TRBD2 covers 12 bases. The J segment lost 9 bases and the V segment lost 10 bases, leaving 10 bases of the junction unmatched. The length of the CDR3 is 14 residues. CDR1 is MNHNY, CDR2 SVGAGI, per germline (reference sequence). CDR3 residues: CATGPSGRASIQYF. DNA for the CDR3: TGTGCCACGGGTCCTAGCGGGAGGGCCAGCATTCAGTACTTC.

The chain joins TRBV2 to TRBJ2-5; 7 positions match TRBD1. The germline CDR1 and CDR2 sequences are SNHLY and FYNNEI. The CDR3 covers 14 residues. After removal of 10 bases from V and 3 bases from J, the junction contained 11 bases not matched to a gene. The CDR3 sequence: CATEKITGEETQYF. CDR3 DNA sequence: TGTGCCACCGAAAAGATTACAGGGGAAGAGACCCAGTACTTC.

The genes are TRBV18 and TRBJ2-3; 8 bases are a match to TRBD2. There are 15 residues in the CDR3. V lost 6 bases and J lost 8; bases outside the gene matches: 13. Looked up from germline, CDR1 is KGHSH and CDR2 is LQKENI. The CDR3 protein is CASSPNQRESGTQYF. The DNA for the CDR3 is TGTGCCAGCTCGCCGAACCAGCGGGAGAGCGGTACGCAGTATTTT.

This clone was seen once. V usage is TRBV2 and J usage is TRBJ2-2, with TRBD1 identical over 10 bases. Germline values: CDR1 SNHLY, CDR2 FYNNEI. This CDR3 is 16 amino acids long. After removal of 3 bases from V and 4 bases from J, the junction contained 5 bases not matched to a gene. In DNA, the CDR3 is TGTGCCAGCAGTGACCGGGACAGGGGAGGCACCGGGGAGCTGTTTTTT. Protein sequence: CASSDRDRGGTGELFF.

The CDR3 bases are TGTGCCAGCAGCGCAGACAGGTTTGGCGTCGGGAATGAGCAGTTCTTC. This gives the protein CASSADRFGVGNEQFF. The chain has TRBV11-2 and TRBJ2-1, with D perhaps matching TRBD1 (6 bases). Trimming cost V 5 bases and J 7 bases, with 21 bases left between them. The CDR3 runs to 16 residues. Germline V gene sequence: CDR1 SGHAT, CDR2 FQNNGV.

J is TRBJ2-1 and V is TRBV7-2; 11 bases match TRBD2. CDR3 size: 15 residues. Germline assignment: CDR1 SGHTA and CDR2 FQGNSA. V dropped 3 bases and J dropped 3; count of bases not matched to a gene: 1. The CDR3 loop is CASSFGTSGYNEQFF. The DNA for the CDR3 is TGTGCCAGCAGCTTCGGGACTAGCGGCTACAATGAGCAGTTCTTC.

The CDR3 protein is CASSLGPPGKGYEQYF. For the CDR3, the DNA is TGTGCCAGCAGCTTAGGGCCCCCGGGGAAAGGTTACGAGCAGTACTTC. V usage is TRBV7-2 and J usage is TRBJ2-7; maybe TRBD2 (5 bases). The CDR3 length is 16 residues. Trimming pared 1 base from V and 4 bases from J, leaving 17 bases between. CDR1 is SGHTA, CDR2 FQGNSA, per germline.

The chain employs TRBV3-1 (or the pseudogene TRBV3-2) and TRBJ2-1; D is uncertain. The CDR3 length is 12 residues. V was pared by 4 bases and J by 15 bases, with 16 bases between. Per germline, CDR1 LGHDT and CDR2 YNNKEL (reference sequence). The CDR3 reads CASSPSGQLSFF. Here the CDR3 DNA reads TGTGCCAGCAGCCCATCTGGGCAGTTGTCGTTCTTC.

This rearrangement joins TRBV10-3 to TRBJ2-7; 9 bases are a match to TRBD1. The CDR3 runs 14 residues. Looked up from germline, CDR1 is ENHRY and CDR2 is SYGVKD. The trim removed 7 bases at V and 5 bases at J, leaving 9 bases unmatched. This chain's CDR3 is CAITNRGRPDEQYF. In nucleotides, the CDR3 is TGTGCCATCACCAACAGGGGGCGCCCGGACGAGCAGTACTTC.

The chain couples TRBV28 to TRBJ2-7; D possibly corresponds to TRBD2 (5 bases). This CDR3 is built from 14 residues. Looked up from germline, CDR1 is MDHEN and CDR2 is SYDVKM. V lost 5 bases and J lost 2, with 13 bases in between. Here the CDR3 DNA reads TGTGCCAGCAGTGTAAGCCGGGGTACCTACGAGCAGTACTTC. Translation: CASSVSRGTYEQYF.

The chain's CDR3 is CASGAQSSGANVLTF. CDR3 in DNA: TGCGCCAGCGGAGCGCAAAGCTCTGGGGCCAACGTCCTGACTTTC. V gene TRBV5-1 combines with J gene TRBJ2-6, with D uncertain. Germline CDR1 SGHRS, CDR2 YFSETQ. The CDR3 contains 15 residues. Deletions cut 7 bases from V and 0 bases from J, with 11 bases between.

This chain connects TRBV4-2 to TRBJ2-7; a possible D gene is TRBD2 (5 bases). This CDR3 region has 14 residues. Germline CDR1 LGHNA, CDR2 YNFKEQ. V lost 0 bases and J 7 bases, leaving 13 bases between the germline ends. As DNA, the CDR3 is TGTGCCAGCAGCCAAGACCTAATACGGGAAGAGCAGTACTTC. Translated: CASSQDLIREEQYF.

The CDR3 DNA follows: TGTGCCAGCAGCTTAGCCGAGCTAGCGGTCCTCACAGATACGCAGTATTTT. Translated: CASSLAELAVLTDTQYF. The rearrangement uses TRBV11-1 and TRBJ2-3, with 7 nucleotides matching TRBD2. J was trimmed by 2 bases and V by 0 bases; bases with no gene match: 8. CDR1 SGHAT and CDR2 FQDESV come from the germline V gene (reference sequence). CDR3 length equals 17 residues.

V is TRBV29-1 and J is TRBJ1-4; 7 bases map to TRBD1. Germline V gene lookup returns CDR1 SQVTM and CDR2 ANQGSEA. V shed 5 bases, J shed 7 bases, and the junction held 7 bases outside the gene matches. This CDR3 is built from 13 residues. The CDR3 sequence: CSVIRDSGEKLFF. The CDR3 bases are TGCAGCGTTATCCGGGACAGTGGTGAAAAACTGTTTTTT.